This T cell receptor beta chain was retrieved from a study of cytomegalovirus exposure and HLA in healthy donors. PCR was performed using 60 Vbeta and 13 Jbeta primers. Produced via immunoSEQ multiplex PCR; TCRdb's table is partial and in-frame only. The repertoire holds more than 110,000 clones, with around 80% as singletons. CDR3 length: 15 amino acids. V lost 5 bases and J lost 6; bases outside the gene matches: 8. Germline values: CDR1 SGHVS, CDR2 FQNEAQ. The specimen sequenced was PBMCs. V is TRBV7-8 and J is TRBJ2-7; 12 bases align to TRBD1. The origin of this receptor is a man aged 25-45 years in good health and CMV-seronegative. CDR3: CASSPYRDRGREQYF. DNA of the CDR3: TGTGCCAGCAGCCCGTACCGGGACAGGGGGCGCGAGCAGTACTTC.